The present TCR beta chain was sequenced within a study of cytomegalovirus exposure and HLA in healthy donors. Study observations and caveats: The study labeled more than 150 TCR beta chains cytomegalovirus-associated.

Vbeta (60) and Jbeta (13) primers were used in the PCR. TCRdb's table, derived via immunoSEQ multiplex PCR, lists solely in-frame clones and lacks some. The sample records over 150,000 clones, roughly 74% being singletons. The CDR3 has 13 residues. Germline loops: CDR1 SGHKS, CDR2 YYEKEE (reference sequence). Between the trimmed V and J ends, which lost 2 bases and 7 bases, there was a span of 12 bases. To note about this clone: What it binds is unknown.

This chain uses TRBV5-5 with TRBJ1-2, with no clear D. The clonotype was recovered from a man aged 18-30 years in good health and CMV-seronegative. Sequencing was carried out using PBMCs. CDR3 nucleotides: TGTGCCAGCAGCTTCGAGGTGAATCCTGGCTACACCTTC. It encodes CASSFEVNPGYTF.